The text below deals with one TCR beta chain. The method was immunoSEQ multiplex PCR; TCRdb's version includes in-frame clones alone and lacks a portion of them. The sample contains tens of thousands of clones, around 87% of which appear only once. This sample is part of a study of control samples from healthy donors and cancer patients. CDR3 length equals 15 residues. Unmatched junction bases numbered 5, after V lost 5 bases and J lost 4 bases. Germline V CDR1 and CDR2: MNHEY, SVGEGT. Sequencing was performed on blood. This TCR derives from a woman aged 45-65 years in good health. V usage is TRBV6-2 or TRBV6-3 and J usage is TRBJ2-7, with TRBD2 matching over 13 bases. CDR3 sequence: CASSDGTSGKYEQYF. The DNA of the CDR3 is TGTGCCAGCAGTGACGGGACTAGCGGGAAATACGAGCAGTACTTC.